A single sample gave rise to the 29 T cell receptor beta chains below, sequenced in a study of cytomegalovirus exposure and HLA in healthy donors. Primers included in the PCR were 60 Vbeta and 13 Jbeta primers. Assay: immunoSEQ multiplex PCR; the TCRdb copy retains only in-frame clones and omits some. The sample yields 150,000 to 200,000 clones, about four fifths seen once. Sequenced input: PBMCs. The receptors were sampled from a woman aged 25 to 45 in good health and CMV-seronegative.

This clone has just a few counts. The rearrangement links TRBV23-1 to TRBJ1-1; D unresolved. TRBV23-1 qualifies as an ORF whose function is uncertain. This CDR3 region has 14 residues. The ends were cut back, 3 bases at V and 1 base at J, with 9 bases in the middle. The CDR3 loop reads CASSQRAPNTEAFF. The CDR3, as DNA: TGCGCCAGCAGTCAGAGGGCCCCGAACACTGAAGCTTTCTTT.

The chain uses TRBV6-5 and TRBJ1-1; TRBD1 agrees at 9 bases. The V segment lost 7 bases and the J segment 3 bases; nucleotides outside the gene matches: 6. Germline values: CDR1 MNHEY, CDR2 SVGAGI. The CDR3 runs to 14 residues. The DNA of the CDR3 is TGTGCCAGCATTAGGACAGGGGTACACACTGAAGCTTTCTTT. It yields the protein CASIRTGVHTEAFF.

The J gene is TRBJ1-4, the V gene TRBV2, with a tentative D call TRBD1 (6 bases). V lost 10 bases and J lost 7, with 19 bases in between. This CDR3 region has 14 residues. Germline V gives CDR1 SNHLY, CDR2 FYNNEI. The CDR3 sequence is CATARGGPAEKLFF. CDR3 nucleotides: TGTGCCACCGCCCGGGGGGGGCCGGCTGAAAAACTGTTTTTT.

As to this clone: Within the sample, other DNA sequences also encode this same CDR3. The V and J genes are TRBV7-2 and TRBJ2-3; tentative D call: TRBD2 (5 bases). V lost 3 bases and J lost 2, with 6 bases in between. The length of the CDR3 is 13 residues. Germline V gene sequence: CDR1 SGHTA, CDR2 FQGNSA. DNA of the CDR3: TGTGCCAGCAGCTTGGACTTCACAGATACGCAGTATTTT. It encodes CASSLDFTDTQYF.

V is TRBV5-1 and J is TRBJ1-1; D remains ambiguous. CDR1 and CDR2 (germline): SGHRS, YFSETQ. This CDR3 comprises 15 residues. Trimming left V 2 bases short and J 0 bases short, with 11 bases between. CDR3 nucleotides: TGCGCCAGCAGCTTTGACCTGAGGGTGAACACTGAAGCTTTCTTT. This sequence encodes CASSFDLRVNTEAFF.

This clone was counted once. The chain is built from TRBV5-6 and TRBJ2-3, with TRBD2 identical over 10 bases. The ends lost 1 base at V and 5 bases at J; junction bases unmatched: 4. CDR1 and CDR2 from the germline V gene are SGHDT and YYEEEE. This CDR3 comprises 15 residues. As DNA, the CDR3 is TGTGCCAGCAGCTTGCTTTCTAGCGGGGGAGATACGCAGTATTTT. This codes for CASSLLSSGGDTQYF. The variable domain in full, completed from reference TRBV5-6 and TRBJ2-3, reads DAGVTQSPTHLIKTRGQQVTLRCSPKSGHDTVSWYQQALGQGPQFIFQYYEEEERQRGNFPDRFSGHQFPNYSSELNVNALLLGDSALYLCASSLLSSGGDTQYFGPGTRLTVL.

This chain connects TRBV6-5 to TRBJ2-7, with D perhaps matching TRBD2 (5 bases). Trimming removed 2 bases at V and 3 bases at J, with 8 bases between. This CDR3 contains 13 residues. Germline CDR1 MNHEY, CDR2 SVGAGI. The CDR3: CASSYPGNYEQYF. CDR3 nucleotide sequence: TGTGCCAGCAGTTACCCGGGAAACTACGAGCAGTACTTC.

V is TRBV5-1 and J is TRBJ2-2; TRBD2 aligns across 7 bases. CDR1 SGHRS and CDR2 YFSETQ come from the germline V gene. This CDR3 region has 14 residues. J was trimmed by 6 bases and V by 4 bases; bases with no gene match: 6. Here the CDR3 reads CASSPGLEAGELFF. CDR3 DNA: TGCGCCAGCAGCCCCGGACTAGAAGCCGGGGAGCTGTTTTTT.

Here the CDR3 reads CSVGHRPVNSPLHF. CDR3 nucleotides: TGCAGCGTTGGGCACAGGCCCGTGAATTCACCCCTCCACTTT. The chain couples TRBV29-1 to TRBJ1-6, with D maybe TRBD1 (5 bases). V was cut by 4 bases and J by 7 bases, with 14 bases left in between. Germline V lookup: CDR1 SQVTM, CDR2 ANQGSEA. The length of the CDR3 is 14 residues.

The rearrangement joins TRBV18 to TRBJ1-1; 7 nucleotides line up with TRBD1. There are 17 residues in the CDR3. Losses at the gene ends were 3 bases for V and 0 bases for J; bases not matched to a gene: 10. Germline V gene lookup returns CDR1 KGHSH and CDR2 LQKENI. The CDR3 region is CASSPLGTVFMNTEAFF. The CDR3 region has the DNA TGTGCCAGCTCACCGCTCGGGACAGTTTTCATGAACACTGAAGCTTTCTTT.

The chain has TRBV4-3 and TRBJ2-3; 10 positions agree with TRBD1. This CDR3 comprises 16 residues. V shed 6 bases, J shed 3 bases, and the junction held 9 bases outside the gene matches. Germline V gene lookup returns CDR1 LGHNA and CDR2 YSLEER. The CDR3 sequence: CASRLATGGATDTQYF. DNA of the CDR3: TGCGCCAGCAGACTAGCGACAGGGGGCGCAACAGATACGCAGTATTTT.

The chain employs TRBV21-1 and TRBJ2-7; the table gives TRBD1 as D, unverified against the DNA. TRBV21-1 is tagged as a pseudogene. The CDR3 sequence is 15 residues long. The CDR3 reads CASSKSPTGSYEQYF. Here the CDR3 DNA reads TGTGCCAGCAGCAAATCACCGACAGGATCCTACGAGCAGTACTTC.

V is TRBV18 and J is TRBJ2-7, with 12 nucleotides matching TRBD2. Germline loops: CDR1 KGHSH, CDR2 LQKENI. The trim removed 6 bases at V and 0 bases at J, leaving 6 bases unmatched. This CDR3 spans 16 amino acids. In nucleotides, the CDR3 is TGTGCCAGCTCTCCCACTAGCGGGGGGATCTCCTACGAGCAGTACTTC. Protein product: CASSPTSGGISYEQYF.

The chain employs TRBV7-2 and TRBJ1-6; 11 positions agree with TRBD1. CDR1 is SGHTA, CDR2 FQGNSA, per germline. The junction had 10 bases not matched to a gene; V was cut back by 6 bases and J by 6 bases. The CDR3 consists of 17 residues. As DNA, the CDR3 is TGTGCCAGCAGTAGCAGCCGGGACAGGGGGTTTAATTCACCCCTCCACTTT. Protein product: CASSSSRDRGFNSPLHF.

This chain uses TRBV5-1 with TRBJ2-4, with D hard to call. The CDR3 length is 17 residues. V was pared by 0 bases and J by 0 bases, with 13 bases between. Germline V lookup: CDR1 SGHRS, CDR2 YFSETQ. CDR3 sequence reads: CASSLDTRHLAKNIQYF. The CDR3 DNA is TGCGCCAGCAGCTTGGATACCAGGCACCTAGCCAAAAACATTCAGTACTTC. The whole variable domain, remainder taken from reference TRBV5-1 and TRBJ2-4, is KAGVTQTPRYLIKTRGQQVTLSCSPISGHRSVSWYQQTPGQGLQFLFEYFSETQRNKGNFPGRFSGRQFSNSRSEMNVSTLELGDSALYLCASSLDTRHLAKNIQYFGAGTRLSVL.

Here the CDR3 DNA reads TGTGCCACCAGCAGTAGAATCGGACAGTACGAGCAGTACTTC. Amino acid sequence: CATSSRIGQYEQYF. V usage is TRBV15 and J usage is TRBJ2-7, with TRBD1 as a possible D gene (6 bases). Germline V gene sequence: CDR1 LNHNV, CDR2 YYDKDF (reference sequence). This CDR3 region has 14 residues. The V gene lost 3 bases and the J gene lost 4 bases, with 13 bases spanning the gap.

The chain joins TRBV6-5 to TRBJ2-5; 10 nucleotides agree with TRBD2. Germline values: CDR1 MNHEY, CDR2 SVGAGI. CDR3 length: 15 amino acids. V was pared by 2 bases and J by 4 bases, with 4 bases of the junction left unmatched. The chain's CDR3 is CASSYERGGLETQYF. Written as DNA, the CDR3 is TGTGCCAGCAGTTACGAGCGGGGGGGCCTAGAGACCCAGTACTTC.

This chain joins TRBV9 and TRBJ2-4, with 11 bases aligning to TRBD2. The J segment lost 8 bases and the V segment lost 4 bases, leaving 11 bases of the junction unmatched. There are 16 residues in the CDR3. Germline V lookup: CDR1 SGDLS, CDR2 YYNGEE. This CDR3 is CASSTRSGGAIDIQYF. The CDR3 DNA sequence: TGTGCCAGCAGCACCCGTAGCGGGGGGGCCATAGACATTCAGTACTTC.

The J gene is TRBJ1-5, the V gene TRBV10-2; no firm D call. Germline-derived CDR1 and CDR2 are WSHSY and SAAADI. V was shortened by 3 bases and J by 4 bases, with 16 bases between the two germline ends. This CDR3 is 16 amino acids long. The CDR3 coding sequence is TGCGCCAGCAGTGAAACCGGGATAACCAGGAATCAGCCCCAGCATTTT. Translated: CASSETGITRNQPQHF.

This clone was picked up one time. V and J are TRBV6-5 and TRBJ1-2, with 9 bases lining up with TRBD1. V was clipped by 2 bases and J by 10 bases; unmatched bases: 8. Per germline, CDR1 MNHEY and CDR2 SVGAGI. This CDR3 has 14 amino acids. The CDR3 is CASSYEGQGRPYTF. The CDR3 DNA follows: TGTGCCAGCAGTTACGAGGGACAGGGACGACCCTACACCTTC.

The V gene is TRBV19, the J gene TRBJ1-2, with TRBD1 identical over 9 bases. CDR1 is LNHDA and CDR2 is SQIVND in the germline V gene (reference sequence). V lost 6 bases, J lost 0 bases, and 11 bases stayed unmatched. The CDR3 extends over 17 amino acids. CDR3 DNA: TGTGCCAGTAGGTTGGACAGGGGCCAGACCTCTAACTATGGCTACACCTTC. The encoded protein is CASRLDRGQTSNYGYTF.

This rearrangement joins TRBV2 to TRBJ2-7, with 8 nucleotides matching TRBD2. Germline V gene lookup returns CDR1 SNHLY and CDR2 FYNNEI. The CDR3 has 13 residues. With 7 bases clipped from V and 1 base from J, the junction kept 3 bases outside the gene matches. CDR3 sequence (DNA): TGTGCCAGCAACAGCGGGGGTTCCTACGAGCAGTACTTC. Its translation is CASNSGGSYEQYF.

The chain's CDR3 is CASSQERVAGYEQYF. The CDR3 DNA sequence: TGTGCCAGCAGCCAAGAAAGAGTAGCGGGCTACGAGCAGTACTTC. This rearrangement joins TRBV14 to TRBJ2-7; 7 nucleotides agree with TRBD2. The J segment lost 3 bases and the V segment lost 0 bases, leaving 5 bases of the junction unmatched. The germline gives CDR1 SGHDN, CDR2 FVKESK. This CDR3 has 15 amino acids.

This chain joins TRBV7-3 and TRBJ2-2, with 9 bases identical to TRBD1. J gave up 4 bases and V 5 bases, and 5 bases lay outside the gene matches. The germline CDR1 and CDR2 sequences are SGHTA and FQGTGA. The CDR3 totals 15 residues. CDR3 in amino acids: CASSPTTGGTGELFF. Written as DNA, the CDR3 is TGTGCCAGCAGCCCCACGACAGGGGGCACCGGGGAGCTGTTTTTT.

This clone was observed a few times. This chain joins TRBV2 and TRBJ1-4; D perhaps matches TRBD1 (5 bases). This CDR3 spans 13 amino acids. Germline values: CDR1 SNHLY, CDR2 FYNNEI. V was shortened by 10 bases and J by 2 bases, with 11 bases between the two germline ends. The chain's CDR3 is CATTAGTNEKLFF. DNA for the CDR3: TGTGCCACCACGGCAGGGACTAATGAAAAACTGTTTTTT.

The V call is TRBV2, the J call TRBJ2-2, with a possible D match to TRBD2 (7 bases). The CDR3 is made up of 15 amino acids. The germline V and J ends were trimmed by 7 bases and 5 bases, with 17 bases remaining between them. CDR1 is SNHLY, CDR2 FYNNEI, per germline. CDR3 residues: CASNGGGPGTGELFF. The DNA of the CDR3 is TGTGCCAGCAATGGGGGGGGGCCAGGGACCGGGGAGCTGTTTTTT.

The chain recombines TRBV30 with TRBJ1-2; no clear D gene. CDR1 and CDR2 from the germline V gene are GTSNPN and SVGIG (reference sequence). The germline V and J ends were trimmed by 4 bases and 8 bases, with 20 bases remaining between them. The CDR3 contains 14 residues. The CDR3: CAWKDLSYEKGYTF. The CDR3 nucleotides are TGTGCCTGGAAAGACTTGTCGTATGAGAAAGGCTACACCTTC.

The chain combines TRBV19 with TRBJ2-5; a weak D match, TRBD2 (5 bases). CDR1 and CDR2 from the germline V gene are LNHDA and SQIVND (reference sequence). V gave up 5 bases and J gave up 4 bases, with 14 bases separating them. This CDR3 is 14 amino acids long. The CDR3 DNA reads TGTGCCAGTAGTTCGAGCGGCCTTATAGAGACCCAGTACTTC. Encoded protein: CASSSSGLIETQYF.

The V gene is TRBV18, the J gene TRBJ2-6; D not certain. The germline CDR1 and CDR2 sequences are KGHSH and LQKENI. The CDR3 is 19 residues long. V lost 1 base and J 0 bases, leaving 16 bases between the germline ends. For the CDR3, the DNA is TGTGCCAGCTCACCACTTGCGACGCGGTTGGGCTCTGGGGCCAACGTCCTGACTTTC. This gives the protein CASSPLATRLGSGANVLTF.